This T cell receptor (beta chain) was profiled in a study of T-cell reconstitution after alpha-beta-depleted transplantation in children. The germline V gene has CDR1 MDHEN and CDR2 SYDVKM. This CDR3 comprises 13 residues. Trimming shortened V by 8 bases and J by 6 bases, and 13 bases separated the two germline ends. Unique molecular identifiers were incorporated into the prepared TCRbeta library. TCRdb reanalysed the PCR reads using MiXCR and keeps one entry per CDR3 protein. The sample lists nearly 350,000 distinct CDR3 sequences; around 15% were seen once. The chain recombines TRBV28 with TRBJ2-2; D is perhaps TRBD2 (6 bases). The clonotype was recovered from a male patient aged 2 to 10 who had a stem cell transplant for acute lymphoblastic leukemia, so the T cells may come from the graft donor. Sequenced here: PBMCs, mostly from graft donor cells, sampled 360 days after TCRalphabeta/CD19-depleted stem cell transplant. CDR3 residues: CASVLWGAGELFF. CDR3 DNA sequence: TGTGCCAGCGTATTATGGGGGGCCGGGGAGCTGTTTTTT.